A selection of T cell receptor beta chains follows, all from one sample in a study of shared clonotypes between healthy human individuals. Generated by immunoSEQ multiplex PCR, the TCRdb table keeps only in-frame clones and is missing some. The table includes roughly 590,000 clones, about 95% detected once. Specimen: naive CD8+ T cells sorted from blood. All receptors come from a woman aged 25 to 39 in good health. Each CDR3 is given with its conserved first and last residue. Each record gives: CDR3 protein, CDR3 DNA, V gene, D gene, clone size, J gene. A D gene is named only where the DNA matches it firmly. For some rows the clone size is stated as once, few or many, or as a class when expanded; others skip it.

CASSLDLAASSYEQYF TGCGCCAGCAGCTTGGACCTAGCGGCTAGCTCCTACGAGCAGTACTTC TRBV5-1 TRBD2 once TRBJ2-7
CASSLAAGGVDEQFF TGTGCCAGCAGCTTAGCCGCGGGAGGGGTGGATGAGCAGTTCTTC TRBV11-3 TRBD2 once TRBJ2-1
CASSATLAEDEQYF TGTGCCAGCAGTGCCACTCTCGCGGAGGACGAGCAGTACTTC TRBV28 NA once TRBJ2-7
CASSDATGEGSYNEQFF TGCGCCAGCAGTGACGCGACAGGGGAAGGCTCCTACAATGAGCAGTTCTTC TRBV10-2 TRBD1 NA TRBJ2-1
CASRTSTGGNSPLHF TGTGCCAGCAGGACCTCGACAGGGGGAAATTCACCCCTCCACTTT TRBV27 TRBD1 NA TRBJ1-6
CASSLDPGTGDGEQFF TGTGCCAGCAGCTTAGATCCTGGGACAGGGGATGGTGAGCAGTTCTTC TRBV13 TRBD1 NA TRBJ2-1
CASRRRGETEAFF TGTGCCAGCCGGCGGAGGGGGGAGACTGAAGCTTTCTTT TRBV7-2 NA NA TRBJ1-1
CASTYSGYTYEQYF TGTGCCAGCACCTATAGCGGGTACACCTACGAGCAGTACTTC TRBV28 TRBD2 NA TRBJ2-7
CASSPTGPTYEQYF TGCGCCAGCAGCCCGACAGGACCAACCTACGAGCAGTACTTC TRBV4-1 NA NA TRBJ2-7
CSAIFQGKSGNTIYF TGCAGCGCCATATTTCAGGGAAAATCTGGAAACACCATATATTTT TRBV29-1 NA NA TRBJ1-3
CASSTGTGFNGYTF TGTGCCAGCAGCACCGGGACAGGGTTCAATGGCTACACCTTC TRBV7-9 TRBD1 NA TRBJ1-2
CASYEGLAGAYEQYF TGTGCCAGCTATGAAGGACTAGCGGGAGCCTACGAGCAGTACTTC TRBV2 TRBD2 NA TRBJ2-7
CASSFSGSRAFF TGTGCCAGCAGTTTTAGTGGATCGAGAGCTTTCTTT TRBV11-3 NA NA TRBJ1-1
CASSSRSGTLSSYNEQFF TGTGCCAGCAGTTCCCGTAGCGGGACCTTAAGCTCCTACAATGAGCAGTTCTTC TRBV28 TRBD2 NA TRBJ2-1
CSVLATAYEQYF TGCAGCGTTCTAGCGACTGCCTACGAGCAGTACTTC TRBV29-1 NA NA TRBJ2-7
CASSLTGTRVYTF TGTGCCAGCAGTCTGACGGGAACGAGAGTCTACACCTTC TRBV27 NA NA TRBJ1-2
CASSPGARAPTYGYTF TGTGCCAGCAGCCCAGGGGCCCGAGCTCCCACCTATGGCTACACCTTC TRBV7-8 NA NA TRBJ1-2
CASSLEVRGSETQYF TGTGCCAGCAGCTTAGAGGTCAGGGGATCAGAGACCCAGTACTTC TRBV7-2 NA NA TRBJ2-5
CASSSSGIFTDTQYF TGCGCCAGCAGCTCCTCCGGGATCTTCACAGATACGCAGTATTTT TRBV5-1 NA once TRBJ2-3
CASSSTGATNEKLFF TGTGCCAGCAGCTCTACAGGAGCAACTAATGAAAAACTGTTTTTT TRBV7-2 NA NA TRBJ1-4
CASSLLGSPYEQYF TGTGCCAGCAGTTTATTAGGGAGTCCCTACGAGCAGTACTTC TRBV27 NA NA TRBJ2-7
CASSHNGLTYNEQFF TGTGCCAGCAGCCATAACGGGCTTACCTACAATGAGCAGTTCTTC TRBV7-9 NA NA TRBJ2-1
CAISESTDTQYF TGTGCCATCAGTGAGTCAACAGATACGCAGTATTTT TRBV10-3 NA NA TRBJ2-3
CASSKHPNENTGELFF TGTGCCAGCAGCAAACACCCGAACGAGAACACCGGGGAGCTGTTTTTT TRBV9 NA once TRBJ2-2
CATSEGRGFHEQYF TGTGCCACCTCTGAGGGGAGAGGGTTCCACGAGCAGTACTTC TRBV2 NA NA TRBJ2-7
CASSGLADSYEQYF TGTGCCAGCAGCGGACTAGCGGACTCCTACGAGCAGTACTTC TRBV28 TRBD2 NA TRBJ2-7
CASSKFTGSGANVLTF TGTGCCAGTAGCAAATTTACAGGGTCGGGGGCCAACGTCCTGACTTTC TRBV19 NA NA TRBJ2-6
CASSEGLAGVYEQYF TGTGCCAGCAGTGAAGGACTAGCGGGGGTCTACGAGCAGTACTTC TRBV27 TRBD2 NA TRBJ2-7
CASSLAGEVDTQYF TGTGCCAGCAGCCTAGCGGGAGAGGTAGATACGCAGTATTTT TRBV6-5 TRBD2 NA TRBJ2-3
CASSQDWGGNYEQYF TGCGCCAGCAGCCAAGATTGGGGCGGCAATTACGAGCAGTACTTC TRBV4-1 NA NA TRBJ2-7
CASSFRSSRLAVNEQFF TGTGCCAGCAGCTTTAGATCAAGTAGACTAGCGGTCAATGAGCAGTTCTTC TRBV13 TRBD2 NA TRBJ2-1
CASSPGDRGNGYTF TGTGCCAGCAGCCCTGGGGACAGGGGGAATGGCTACACCTTC TRBV9 TRBD1 NA TRBJ1-2
CASSLGTGYYNEQFF TGTGCCAGCAGCTTGGGGACAGGGTATTACAATGAGCAGTTCTTC TRBV5-4 TRBD1 NA TRBJ2-1
CASSFVGAETGNEQFF TGTGCCAGCAGTTTTGTAGGGGCCGAAACGGGGAATGAGCAGTTCTTC TRBV27 NA NA TRBJ2-1
CASSEGPMNTEAFF TGTGCCAGCAGTGAAGGGCCGATGAACACTGAAGCTTTCTTT TRBV6-1 NA NA TRBJ1-1
CASSSLGSDEQFF TGTGCCAGTAGTTCCCTGGGGTCCGATGAGCAGTTCTTC TRBV19 NA NA TRBJ2-1
CATSQPGLNTEAFF TGTGCCACCTCCCAACCTGGGTTGAACACTGAAGCTTTCTTT TRBV19 NA NA TRBJ1-1
CSVDTGAVYSYGYTF TGCAGCGTTGATACAGGGGCGGTATATAGCTATGGCTACACCTTC TRBV29-1 TRBD1 NA TRBJ1-2
CASSEWGYTF TGTGCCAGCAGTGAATGGGGCTACACCTTC TRBV2 NA NA TRBJ1-2
CASRRGAWNTEAFF TGCGCCAGCAGACGAGGGGCATGGAACACTGAAGCTTTCTTT TRBV4-1 NA NA TRBJ1-1
CSVDLGRSYEQYF TGCAGCGTGGACCTCGGACGGTCCTACGAGCAGTACTTC TRBV29-1 NA NA TRBJ2-7
CASWGRASGYNEQFF TGTGCCAGTTGGGGGAGGGCTAGCGGATACAATGAGCAGTTCTTC TRBV28 TRBD2 NA TRBJ2-1
CASSLYRGTNTGELFF TGTGCCAGCAGTCTTTACAGGGGGACGAACACCGGGGAGCTGTTTTTT TRBV28 TRBD1 once TRBJ2-2
CASSFSTAGTSGTDEQFF TGCGCCAGCAGTTTTTCCACCGCCGGGACTAGCGGTACGGATGAGCAGTTCTTC TRBV10-1 TRBD2 few TRBJ2-1